The rows below give T cell receptor beta chains drawn from one sample of a study of Graves' ophthalmopathy and Graves' hyperthyroidism. TCRdb independently ran MiXCR on the multiplex PCR reads; one entry per CDR3 protein. The table has over a million distinct CDR3 sequences, about 38% seen once. Sequenced: peripheral blood or thyroid tissue (not recorded which). These receptors all stem from an adult man with Graves' hyperthyroidism. CDR3s include the opening cysteine and the closing phenylalanine or tryptophan. The D gene is left open where the match is weak. Size tells how often a clone was seen (once, few, many) or the class of an expanded clone, and some rows leave it out.

CSARDWGEEAYEQYF	TGCAGTGCTAGAGATTGGGGGGAGGAGGCCTACGAGCAGTACTTC	TRBV20-1	.	.	TRBJ2-7
CASSIQDNEKLFF	TGTGCCAGTAGTATACAGGATAATGAAAAACTGTTTTTT	TRBV19	.	many	TRBJ1-4
CASAAGPGENSPLHF	TGTGCCAGCGCCGCGGGGCCGGGGGAAAATTCACCCCTCCACTTT	TRBV10-3	.	.	TRBJ1-6
CSARGPGLGYGYTF	TGCAGTGCTAGGGGACCGGGGCTGGGCTATGGCTACACCTTC	TRBV20-1	.	.	TRBJ1-2
CASSLDPLSSGNTIYF	TGTGCCAGCAGCTTAGATCCCCTCAGCTCTGGAAACACCATATATTTT	TRBV7-9	.	.	TRBJ1-3
CASGQVWGMNTEAFF	TGTGCCAGCGGCCAGGTCTGGGGGATGAACACTGAAGCTTTCTTT	TRBV28	.	.	TRBJ1-1
CSASLAPYEQYF	TGCAGTGCTAGTCTAGCGCCCTACGAGCAGTACTTC	TRBV20-1	.	many	TRBJ2-7
CASKKITGSYNSPLHF	TGTGCCAGTAAGAAGATCACCGGCTCCTATAATTCACCCCTCCACTTT	TRBV19	.	.	TRBJ1-6
CASSLEVASSYNSPLHF	TGTGCCAGCAGCTTAGAGGTTGCAAGCTCCTATAATTCACCCCTCCACTTT	TRBV11-2	.	few	TRBJ1-6
CASGVSSPLHF	TGTGCCAGTGGCGTGAGTTCACCCCTCCACTTT	TRBV27	.	many	TRBJ1-6
CASSVGRPTGNTIYF	TGTGCCAGCAGCGTTGGACGGCCGACGGGGAACACCATATATTTT	TRBV12-3/TRBV12-4	.	.	TRBJ1-3